A single sample gave rise to the 27 T cell receptor beta chains below, sequenced in a study of technical replicates of blood from several donors. Clones were sequenced by immunoSEQ multiplex PCR, and TCRdb holds only the in-frame ones, with some missing. Among roughly 68,000 clones listed, around nine tenths were seen once. The specimen was PBMCs. The source is a human donor in good health. Some clones in this sample may be carry-over from other donors' samples.

The chain recombines TRBV6-6 with TRBJ1-3; a weak D match, TRBD1 (5 bases). The V gene's germline CDR1 is MNHNY and CDR2 SVGAGI (reference sequence). V was cut by 6 bases and J by 0 bases, with 15 bases left in between. This CDR3 comprises 16 residues. DNA for the CDR3: TGTGCCAGCAGGAATCTGGGGGGGGGCTCTGGAAACACCATATATTTT. Protein sequence: CASRNLGGGSGNTIYF.

The rearrangement uses TRBV4-3 and TRBJ2-2; 8 bases are shared with TRBD2. Trimming cost V 0 bases and J 6 bases; bases outside gene matches: 9. CDR3 size: 17 residues. In germline, CDR1 is LGHNA, CDR2 YSLEER. The CDR3 bases are TGCGCCAGCAGCCAAGAGCCGGCCGGGGGGGTCCCCGGGGAGCTGTTTTTT. Its protein product is CASSQEPAGGVPGELFF.

This chain links TRBV18 with TRBJ2-3; 10 bases align to TRBD2. The V and J ends lost 2 bases and 0 bases, in that order; junction bases with no gene match: 5. The length of the CDR3 is 17 residues. The germline CDR1 and CDR2 sequences are KGHSH and LQKENI. CDR3 nucleotide sequence: TGTGCCAGCTCACCAAGGGCTAGCGGGGGAAGCACAGATACGCAGTATTTT. Its protein product is CASSPRASGGSTDTQYF.

The chain is built from TRBV19 and TRBJ2-2, with D perhaps matching TRBD1 (5 bases). V dropped 1 base and J dropped 1 base, with 10 bases sitting between them. Germline V gene lookup returns CDR1 LNHDA and CDR2 SQIVND (reference sequence). The CDR3 totals 16 residues. The CDR3 sequence: CASSIGRQMNTGELFF. DNA for the CDR3: TGTGCCAGTAGTATAGGGAGACAGATGAACACCGGGGAGCTGTTTTTT.

The chain links TRBV7-9 to TRBJ2-5, with D tentatively TRBD1 (6 bases). V lost 3 bases to trimming and J lost 2 bases, with 13 bases between them. Germline V lookup: CDR1 SEHNR, CDR2 FQNEAQ (reference sequence). CDR3 length equals 15 residues. The CDR3, as DNA: TGTGCCAGCAGCTTTTGGTCTGGGACACAAGAGACCCAGTACTTC. Translation: CASSFWSGTQETQYF.

This clone was seen at least ten times. The chain couples TRBV4-2 to TRBJ2-7, with 12 positions matching TRBD2. CDR3 size: 13 residues. The germline CDR1 and CDR2 sequences are LGHNA and YNFKEQ. With 1 base clipped from V and 10 bases from J, the junction kept 2 bases outside the gene matches. The CDR3 nucleotides are TGTGCCAGCAGCCAAGCTAGCGGGAGGGAACAGTACTTC. Residues: CASSQASGREQYF.

This chain uses TRBV7-2 with TRBJ2-3, with D maybe TRBD2 (6 bases). Germline V gene sequence: CDR1 SGHTA, CDR2 FQGNSA. V was shortened by 5 bases and J by 4 bases, with 22 bases between the two germline ends. CDR3 length: 17 residues. The DNA of the CDR3 is TGTGCCAGCAGCGCCTACATAGCGGTAGGGAAGGCAGATACGCAGTATTTT. Protein: CASSAYIAVGKADTQYF.

The chain has TRBV4-2 and TRBJ2-7, with D perhaps matching TRBD2 (6 bases). Trimming removed 1 base from V and 3 bases from J, with 13 bases in between. This CDR3 comprises 15 residues. CDR1 LGHNA and CDR2 YNFKEQ come from the germline V gene. CDR3 region: CASSQAGRGSYEQYF. DNA of the CDR3: TGTGCCAGCAGCCAAGCGGGGCGGGGCAGCTACGAGCAGTACTTC.

The rearrangement joins TRBV6-1 to TRBJ1-1, with a weak D call TRBD1 (6 bases). The CDR3 extends over 15 amino acids. Germline lookup yields CDR1 MNHNS and CDR2 SASEGT. The ends were cut back, 2 bases at V and 4 bases at J, with 14 bases in the middle. This CDR3 is CASSELQGPSTEAFF. The CDR3 region has the DNA TGTGCCAGCAGTGAACTGCAGGGGCCATCCACTGAAGCTTTCTTT.

This chain links TRBV7-3 with TRBJ2-1, with a possible D match to TRBD1 (5 bases). The CDR3 consists of 14 residues. The V end was cut by 4 bases, the J end by 2 bases, with 9 bases between. Germline values: CDR1 SGHTA, CDR2 FQGTGA. CDR3 sequence: CASSSDSTYNEQFF. The CDR3 DNA is TGTGCCAGCAGCTCCGACAGCACCTACAATGAGCAGTTCTTC.

The rearrangement links TRBV7-3 to TRBJ2-3; D is possibly TRBD2 (5 bases). CDR3 length: 14 residues. Looked up from germline, CDR1 is SGHTA and CDR2 is FQGTGA. The V gene lost 4 bases and the J gene lost 6 bases, with 14 bases spanning the gap. CDR3 in amino acids: CASSSGITEDTQYF. The CDR3 bases are TGTGCCAGCAGCTCCGGGATAACCGAGGATACGCAGTATTTT.

The V call is TRBV6-6, the J call TRBJ1-4; D is ambiguous. The V end lost 5 bases, the J end lost 8 bases, and 18 bases lay between the germline ends. The CDR3 is 15 amino acids. Per the germline V gene, CDR1 is MNHNY and CDR2 is SVGAGI (reference sequence). The CDR3: CASSSESNGGEKLFF. CDR3 DNA sequence: TGTGCCAGCAGTAGCGAAAGTAATGGAGGGGAAAAACTGTTTTTT.

The chain has TRBV19 and TRBJ1-1; no clear D gene. The germline gives CDR1 LNHDA, CDR2 SQIVND (reference sequence). CDR3 length: 17 amino acids. The V end lost 5 bases, the J end lost 0 bases, and 19 bases lay between the germline ends. CDR3 DNA: TGTGCCAGTAGTTTCCATTCTTTAAGGGAGCTGAACACTGAAGCTTTCTTT. It translates to CASSFHSLRELNTEAFF.

The genes are TRBV25-1 and TRBJ2-1; TRBD2 agrees at 9 bases. The CDR3 covers 15 residues. Germline-derived CDR1 and CDR2 are MGHDK and SYGVNS. The trim removed 6 bases at V and 8 bases at J, leaving 11 bases unmatched. CDR3 in amino acids: CASRTRAGGPDEQFF. The CDR3 region has the DNA TGTGCCAGCAGAACTAGGGCGGGGGGGCCCGATGAGCAGTTCTTC.

The chain uses TRBV7-8 and TRBJ2-7; TRBD2 agrees at 7 bases. The CDR3 is 16 amino acids. V gave up 3 bases and J gave up 0 bases; unmatched junction bases: 8. Germline V gene data show CDR1 as SGHVS and CDR2 as FQNEAQ. The CDR3 region is CASSFLPSGSSYEQYF. As DNA, the CDR3 is TGTGCCAGCAGCTTTCTTCCTAGCGGCAGCTCCTACGAGCAGTACTTC.

The CDR3 nucleotides are TGTGCCAGCAGCTTCTGGGGAGCCTACGAGCAGTACTTC. Its protein is CASSFWGAYEQYF. V gene TRBV7-9 combines with J gene TRBJ2-7, with a possible D match to TRBD2 (5 bases). CDR3 size: 13 residues. V lost 3 bases, J lost 2 bases, and 8 bases lay in between. Germline CDR1 reads SEHNR; CDR2 reads FQNEAQ (reference sequence).

The CDR3 loop reads CASSLVQGTTYEQYF. In DNA, the CDR3 is TGTGCCAGCAGCTTAGTCCAGGGAACCACCTACGAGCAGTACTTC. This chain links TRBV7-2 with TRBJ2-7; D may be TRBD1 (5 bases). CDR3 size: 15 residues. The V end was cut by 1 base, the J end by 2 bases, with 12 bases between. Germline lookup yields CDR1 SGHTA and CDR2 FQGNSA.

V and J are TRBV9 and TRBJ2-5; 8 bases agree with TRBD2. The CDR3 contains 15 residues. V shed 0 bases, J shed 5 bases, and the junction held 6 bases outside the gene matches. Germline CDR1 SGDLS, CDR2 YYNGEE. CDR3 sequence reads: CASSVAGGPVETQYF. The CDR3, as DNA: TGTGCCAGCAGCGTAGCGGGGGGGCCCGTGGAGACCCAGTACTTC. Using reference TRBV9 and TRBJ2-5 for the parts outside the CDR3, the full variable domain is DSGVTQTPKHLITATGQRVTLRCSPRSGDLSVYWYQQSLDQGLQFLIQYYNGEERAKGNILERFSAQQFPDLHSELNLSSLELGDSALYFCASSVAGGPVETQYFGPGTRLLVL.

This clone came up a few times. This chain connects TRBV13 to TRBJ2-1; 8 nucleotides line up with TRBD2. Germline V CDR1 and CDR2: PRHDT, FYEKMQ (reference sequence). V was pared by 5 bases and J by 6 bases, with 9 bases of the junction left unmatched. The CDR3 totals 15 residues. In nucleotides, the CDR3 is TGTGCCAGCAGCCTGGAGCGGGAGAGGCTCAATGAGCAGTTCTTC. Its protein is CASSLERERLNEQFF.

The chain has TRBV6-1 and TRBJ2-7; 9 bases are a match to TRBD2. The CDR3 spans 14 residues. Germline V CDR1 and CDR2: MNHNS, SASEGT. V was clipped by 3 bases and J by 2 bases; unmatched bases: 2. The CDR3 region is CASSERGGPYEQYF. CDR3 coding DNA: TGTGCCAGCAGTGAGCGGGGGGGGCCCTACGAGCAGTACTTC.

This chain joins TRBV18 and TRBJ1-6; D remains unclear. The V end lost 1 base, the J end lost 5 bases, and 12 bases lay between the germline ends. CDR3 length: 16 amino acids. Per the germline V gene, CDR1 is KGHSH and CDR2 is LQKENI. The CDR3 nucleotides are TGTGCCAGCTCACCACTGTCGGCCGGGAATAATTCACCCCTCCACTTT. Translation gives CASSPLSAGNNSPLHF.

The CDR3 nucleotides are TGCGCCAGCAGCTTGAGAGTGAACACTGAAGCTTTCTTT. Its protein product is CASSLRVNTEAFF. The rearrangement links TRBV5-1 to TRBJ1-1, with no clear D. Germline CDR1 is SGHRS and CDR2 is YFSETQ. This CDR3 is built from 13 residues. V lost 1 base to trimming and J lost 0 bases, with 4 bases between them.

V and J are TRBV11-2 and TRBJ1-2; D is undetermined. V shed 1 base and J shed 8 bases, with 11 bases lying between them. CDR1 is SGHAT and CDR2 is FQNNGV in the germline V gene. The CDR3 spans 13 residues. The CDR3 loop is CASSLAPSVGYTF. The CDR3 DNA follows: TGTGCCAGCAGCTTAGCCCCCTCCGTCGGCTACACCTTC.

The gene calls are TRBV4-1 and TRBJ2-1, with TRBD2 identical over 9 bases. This CDR3 region has 16 residues. The ends lost 8 bases at V and 0 bases at J; junction bases unmatched: 8. CDR1 MGHRA and CDR2 YSYEKL come from the germline V gene. Here the CDR3 DNA reads TGCGCCAGCTCCGGCGGGGGGGCGAGCTCCTACAATGAGCAGTTCTTC. As protein: CASSGGGASSYNEQFF.

This chain links TRBV4-3 with TRBJ2-7, with D perhaps matching TRBD1 (5 bases). In germline, CDR1 is LGHNA, CDR2 YSLEER. V was shortened by 0 bases and J by 5 bases, with 11 bases between the two germline ends. The CDR3 extends over 14 amino acids. The CDR3 here is CASSQELRRDEQYF. The DNA for the CDR3 is TGCGCCAGCAGCCAAGAGCTTCGCAGGGACGAGCAGTACTTC.

The chain uses TRBV5-1 and TRBJ1-1, with D perhaps matching TRBD1 (6 bases). The CDR3 has 14 amino acids. The ends were cut back, 2 bases at V and 4 bases at J, with 12 bases in the middle. Germline V CDR1 and CDR2: SGHRS, YFSETQ. The CDR3 reads CASSLQGRGTEAFF. The CDR3 DNA sequence: TGCGCCAGCAGCTTACAGGGTCGGGGCACTGAAGCTTTCTTT. Filled out from reference TRBV5-1 and TRBJ1-1, the complete variable domain reads KAGVTQTPRYLIKTRGQQVTLSCSPISGHRSVSWYQQTPGQGLQFLFEYFSETQRNKGNFPGRFSGRQFSNSRSEMNVSTLELGDSALYLCASSLQGRGTEAFFGQGTRLTVV.

The chain carries TRBV7-6 and TRBJ1-1; 7 bases fit TRBD1. Germline values: CDR1 SGHVS, CDR2 FNYEAQ. This CDR3 region has 19 residues. V trimming: 5 bases; J trimming: 0 bases; junction bases outside the gene matches: 18. CDR3 coding DNA: TGTGCCAGCAGCGCAGGGGGTCTTCGGGGAGCCCGACTGAACACTGAAGCTTTCTTT. As protein: CASSAGGLRGARLNTEAFF.